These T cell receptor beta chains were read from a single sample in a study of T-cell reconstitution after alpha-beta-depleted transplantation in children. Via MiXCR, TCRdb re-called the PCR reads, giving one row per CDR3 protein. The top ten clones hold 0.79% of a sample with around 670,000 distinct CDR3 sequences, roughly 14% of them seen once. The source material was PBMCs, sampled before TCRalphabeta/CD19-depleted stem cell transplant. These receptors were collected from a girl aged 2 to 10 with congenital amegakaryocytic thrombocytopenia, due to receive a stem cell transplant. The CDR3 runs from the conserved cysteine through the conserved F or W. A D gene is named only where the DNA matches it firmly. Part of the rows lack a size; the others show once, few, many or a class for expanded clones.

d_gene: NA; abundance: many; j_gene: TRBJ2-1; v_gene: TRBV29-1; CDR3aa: CSVVWRSLSDEQFF; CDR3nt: TGCAGCGTTGTTTGGAGGAGCTTGAGCGATGAGCAGTTCTTC
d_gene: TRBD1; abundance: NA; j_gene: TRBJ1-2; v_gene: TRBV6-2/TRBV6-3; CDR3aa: CASTRGGPAGQHYGYTF; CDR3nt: TGTGCCAGCACCAGAGGGGGACCCGCGGGACAGCACTATGGCTACACCTTC
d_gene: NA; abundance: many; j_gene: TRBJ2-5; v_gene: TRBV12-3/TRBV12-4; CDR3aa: CASSFNAAEEETQYF; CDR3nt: TGTGCCAGCAGTTTTAATGCGGCCGAGGAAGAGACCCAGTACTTC
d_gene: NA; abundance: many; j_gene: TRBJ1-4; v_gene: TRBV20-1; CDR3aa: CSVFSTGTTNEKLFF; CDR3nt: TGCAGTGTCTTTTCCACAGGGACGACTAATGAAAAACTGTTTTTT
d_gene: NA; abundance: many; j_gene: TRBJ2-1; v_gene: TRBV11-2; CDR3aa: CASSLLTSPEQFF; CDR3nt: TGTGCCAGCAGCCTGCTAACTAGTCCTGAGCAGTTCTTC
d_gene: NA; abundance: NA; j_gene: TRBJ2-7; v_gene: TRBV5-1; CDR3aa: CASSLAEAQVFYEQYF; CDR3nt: TGCGCCAGCAGCTTGGCCGAGGCCCAAGTCTTCTACGAGCAGTACTTC
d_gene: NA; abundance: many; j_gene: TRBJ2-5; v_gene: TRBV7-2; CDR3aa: CASSAVLQTRETQYF; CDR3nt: TGTGCCAGCAGCGCAGTTCTTCAGACCAGGGAGACCCAGTACTTC
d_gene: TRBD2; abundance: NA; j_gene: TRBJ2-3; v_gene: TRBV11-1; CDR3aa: CASSGGGPGTSGNTDTQYF; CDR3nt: TGTGCCAGCAGCGGAGGGGGACCCGGGACTAGCGGTAACACAGATACGCAGTATTTT
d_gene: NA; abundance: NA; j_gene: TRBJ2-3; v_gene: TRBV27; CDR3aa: CASSSSDLGVSDTQYF; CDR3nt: TGTGCCAGCAGTTCCTCGGACCTGGGTGTTTCCGATACGCAGTATTTT
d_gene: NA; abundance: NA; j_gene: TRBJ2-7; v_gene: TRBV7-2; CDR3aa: CASSLATRGGTSYEQYF; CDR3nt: TGTGCCAGCAGCTTAGCAACGAGAGGGGGTACCTCCTACGAGCAGTACTTC
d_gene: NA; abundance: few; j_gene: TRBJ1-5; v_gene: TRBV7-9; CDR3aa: CASSISTVEYSNQPQHF; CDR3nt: TGTGCCAGCAGCATATCTACAGTCGAGTATAGCAATCAGCCCCAGCATTTT
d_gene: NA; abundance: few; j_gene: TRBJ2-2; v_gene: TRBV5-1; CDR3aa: CASSLAKGSLNTGELFF; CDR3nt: TGCGCCAGCAGCTTGGCCAAGGGGAGTTTGAACACCGGGGAGCTGTTTTTT
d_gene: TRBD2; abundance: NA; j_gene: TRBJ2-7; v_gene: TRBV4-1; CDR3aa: CASSPSPGLAFEQYF; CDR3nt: TGCGCCAGCAGCCCCTCACCGGGACTAGCGTTCGAGCAGTACTTC
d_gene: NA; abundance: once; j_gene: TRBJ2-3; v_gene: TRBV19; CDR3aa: CASSMASSTDTQYF; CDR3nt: TGTGCCAGTAGTATGGCGAGTAGCACAGATACGCAGTATTTT
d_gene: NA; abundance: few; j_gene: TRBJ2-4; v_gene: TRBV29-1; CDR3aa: CSATQEAKNIQYF; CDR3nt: TGCAGCGCTACACAGGAAGCCAAAAACATTCAGTACTTC
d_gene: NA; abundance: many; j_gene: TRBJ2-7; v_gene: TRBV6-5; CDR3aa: CASSQGGPEQYF; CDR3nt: TGTGCCAGCAGTCAGGGCGGTCCCGAGCAGTACTTC
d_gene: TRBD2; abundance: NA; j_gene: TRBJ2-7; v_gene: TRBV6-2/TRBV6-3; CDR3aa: CASSYSPGGDREQYF; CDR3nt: TGTGCCAGCAGTTACTCGCCGGGAGGGGATCGGGAGCAGTACTTC
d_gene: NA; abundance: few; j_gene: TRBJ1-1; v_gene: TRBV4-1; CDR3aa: CASSHQGWDTEAFF; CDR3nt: TGCGCCAGCAGCCACCAGGGTTGGGACACTGAAGCTTTCTTT
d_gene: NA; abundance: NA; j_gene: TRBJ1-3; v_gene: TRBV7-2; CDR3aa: CASSPFAPVSGNTIYF; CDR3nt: TGTGCCAGCAGCCCCTTTGCGCCGGTCTCTGGAAACACCATATATTTT
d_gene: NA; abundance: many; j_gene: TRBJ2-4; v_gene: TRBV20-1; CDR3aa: CSSIPGDGVTKNIQYF; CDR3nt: TGCAGTTCCATCCCCGGTGACGGGGTCACTAAAAACATTCAGTACTTC
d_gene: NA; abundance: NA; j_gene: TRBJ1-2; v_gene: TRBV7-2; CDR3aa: CASSLDPNGGYGYTF; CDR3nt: TGTGCCAGCAGCTTGGACCCAAACGGCGGCTATGGCTACACCTTC
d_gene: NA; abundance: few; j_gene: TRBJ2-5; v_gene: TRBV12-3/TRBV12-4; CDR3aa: CASSFRGVEETQYF; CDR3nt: TGTGCCAGCAGTTTTCGTGGAGTAGAAGAGACCCAGTACTTC
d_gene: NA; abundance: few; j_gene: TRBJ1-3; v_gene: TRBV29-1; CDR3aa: CSVEDLRGVGNTIYF; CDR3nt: TGCAGCGTTGAAGATCTTCGAGGGGTCGGAAACACCATATATTTT
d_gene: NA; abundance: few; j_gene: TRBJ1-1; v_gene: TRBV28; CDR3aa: CASRVLNTEAFF; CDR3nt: TGTGCCAGCAGGGTATTGAACACTGAAGCTTTCTTT
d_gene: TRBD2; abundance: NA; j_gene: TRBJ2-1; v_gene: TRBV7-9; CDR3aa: CASSTPSGGYNEQFF; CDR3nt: TGTGCCAGCAGCACCCCTAGCGGGGGCTACAATGAGCAGTTCTTC
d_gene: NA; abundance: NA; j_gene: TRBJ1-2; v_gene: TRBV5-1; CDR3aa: CASGGSQTIYGYTF; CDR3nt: TGCGCCAGCGGGGGATCGCAGACTATCTATGGCTACACCTTC
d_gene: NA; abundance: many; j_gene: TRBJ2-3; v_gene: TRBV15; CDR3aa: CATSRTTTFIGTDTQYF; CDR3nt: TGTGCCACCAGCAGAACTACTACATTCATCGGCACAGATACGCAGTATTTT
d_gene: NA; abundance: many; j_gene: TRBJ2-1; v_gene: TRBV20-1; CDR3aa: CSAPSGLGSYNEQFF; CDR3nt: TGCAGTGCTCCGTCCGGACTGGGCTCCTACAATGAGCAGTTCTTC
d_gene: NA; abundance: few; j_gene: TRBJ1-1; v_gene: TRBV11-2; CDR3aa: CASSLFPEVNTEAFF; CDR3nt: TGTGCCAGCAGCTTATTTCCCGAGGTGAACACTGAAGCTTTCTTT
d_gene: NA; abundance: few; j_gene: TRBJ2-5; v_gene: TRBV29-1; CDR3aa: CSVQGRFQETQYF; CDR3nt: TGCAGCGTTCAGGGGAGGTTCCAAGAGACCCAGTACTTC
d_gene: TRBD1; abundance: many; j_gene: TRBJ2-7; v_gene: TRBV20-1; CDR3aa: CSARDETGVGYEQYF; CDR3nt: TGCAGTGCTAGAGATGAGACAGGGGTTGGGTACGAGCAGTACTTC
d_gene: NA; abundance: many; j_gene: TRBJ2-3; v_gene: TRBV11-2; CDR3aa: CASSLLVTSTDTQYF; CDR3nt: TGTGCCAGCAGCTTACTGGTTACGAGCACAGATACGCAGTATTTT
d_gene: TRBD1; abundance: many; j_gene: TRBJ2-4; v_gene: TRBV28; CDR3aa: CGTGTLAKNIQYF; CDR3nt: TGTGGGACAGGGACCTTAGCCAAAAACATTCAGTACTTC
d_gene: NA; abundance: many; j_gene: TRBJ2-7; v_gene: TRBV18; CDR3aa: CASSPRDMGVGEQYF; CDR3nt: TGTGCCAGCTCACCCCGGGACATGGGAGTAGGCGAGCAGTACTTC
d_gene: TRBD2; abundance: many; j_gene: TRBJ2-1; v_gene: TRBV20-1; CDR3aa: CSPGREAGFNEQFF; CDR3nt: TGCAGTCCAGGTAGAGAAGCGGGATTCAATGAGCAGTTCTTC
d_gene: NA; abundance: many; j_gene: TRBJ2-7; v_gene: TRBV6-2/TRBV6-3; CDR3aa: CASSYRLTQYF; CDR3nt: TGTGCCAGCAGTTATCGGTTGACTCAGTACTTC
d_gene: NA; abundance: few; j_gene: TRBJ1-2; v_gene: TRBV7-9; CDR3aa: CASSSTLQGGHGYTF; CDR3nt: TGTGCCAGCAGCTCAACATTACAGGGAGGGCATGGCTACACCTTC
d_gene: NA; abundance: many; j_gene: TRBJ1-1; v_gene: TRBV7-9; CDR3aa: CASSFYRDEAFF; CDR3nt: TGTGCCAGCAGCTTCTACAGGGATGAAGCTTTCTTT
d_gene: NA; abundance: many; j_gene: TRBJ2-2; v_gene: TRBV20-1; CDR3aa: CSARDPVAENTGELFF; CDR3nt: TGCAGTGCTAGAGATCCCGTGGCAGAGAACACCGGGGAGCTGTTTTTT
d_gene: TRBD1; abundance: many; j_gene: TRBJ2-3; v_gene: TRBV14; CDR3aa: CASSQIYGTGGTDTQYF; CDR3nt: TGTGCCAGCAGCCAGATATACGGGACAGGGGGCACAGATACGCAGTATTTT
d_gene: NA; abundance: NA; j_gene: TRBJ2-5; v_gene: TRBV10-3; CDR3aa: CAISETSGAGETQYF; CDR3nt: TGTGCCATCAGTGAAACTTCTGGAGCAGGAGAGACCCAGTACTTC
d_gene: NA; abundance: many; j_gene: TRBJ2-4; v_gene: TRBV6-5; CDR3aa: CASSYGGALAKNIQYF; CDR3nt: TGTGCCAGCAGTTACGGCGGGGCCCTAGCCAAAAACATTCAGTACTTC
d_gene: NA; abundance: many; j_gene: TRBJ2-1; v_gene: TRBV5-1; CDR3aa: CASSLGGETSYNEQFF; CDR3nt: TGCGCCAGCAGCTTGGGTGGGGAGACCTCCTACAATGAGCAGTTCTTC
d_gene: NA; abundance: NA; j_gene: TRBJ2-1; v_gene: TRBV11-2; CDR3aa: CASRNLEGGDSYNEQFF; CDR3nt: TGTGCCAGCAGGAACCTAGAAGGCGGAGACTCCTACAATGAGCAGTTCTTC
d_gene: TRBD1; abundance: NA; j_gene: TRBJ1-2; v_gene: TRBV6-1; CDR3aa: CASSAAGGYGYTF; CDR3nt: TGTGCCAGCAGTGCCGCAGGGGGCTATGGCTACACCTTC
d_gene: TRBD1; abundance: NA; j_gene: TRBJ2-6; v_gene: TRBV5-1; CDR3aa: CASSGTAFSGANVLTF; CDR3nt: TGCGCCAGCAGCGGGACAGCTTTCTCTGGGGCCAACGTCCTGACTTTC
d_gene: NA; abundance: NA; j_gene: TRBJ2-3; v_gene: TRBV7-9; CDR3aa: CASGKSFQTDTQYF; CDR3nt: TGTGCCAGCGGGAAGTCGTTCCAGACAGATACGCAGTATTTT
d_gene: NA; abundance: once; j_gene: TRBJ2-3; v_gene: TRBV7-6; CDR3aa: CASSRGPRTDTQYF; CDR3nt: TGTGCCAGCAGCCGGGGACCCCGGACAGATACGCAGTATTTT
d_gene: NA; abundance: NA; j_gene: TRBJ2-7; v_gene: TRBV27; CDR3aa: CASSLSPGFPGYEQYF; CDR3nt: TGTGCCAGCAGTTTATCCCCGGGGTTTCCCGGGTATGAGCAGTACTTC
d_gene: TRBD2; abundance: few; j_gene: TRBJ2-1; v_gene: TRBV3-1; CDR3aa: CASSQHPVSSGTYNEQFF; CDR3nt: TGTGCCAGCAGCCAACACCCCGTCTCTAGCGGAACCTACAATGAGCAGTTCTTC
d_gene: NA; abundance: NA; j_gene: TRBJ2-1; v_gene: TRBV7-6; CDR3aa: CASSLEAGRPYNEQFF; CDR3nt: TGTGCCAGCAGCTTAGAGGCTGGGCGGCCCTACAATGAGCAGTTCTTC
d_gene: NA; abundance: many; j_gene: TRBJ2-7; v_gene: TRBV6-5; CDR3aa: CASSYPGQIHEQYF; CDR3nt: TGTGCCAGCAGTTATCCGGGACAAATCCACGAGCAGTACTTC
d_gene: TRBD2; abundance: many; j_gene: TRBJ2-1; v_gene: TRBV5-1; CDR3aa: CASSLMTSAGTNEQFF; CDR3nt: TGCGCCAGCAGTCTCATGACTAGCGCGGGGACCAATGAGCAGTTCTTC
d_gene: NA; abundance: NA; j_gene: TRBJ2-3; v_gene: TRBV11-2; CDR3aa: CASSVLVDTQYF; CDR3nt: TGTGCCAGCAGCGTACTAGTGGATACGCAGTATTTT
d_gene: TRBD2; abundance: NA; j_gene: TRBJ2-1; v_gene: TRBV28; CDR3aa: CASSTEGGSPYNEQFF; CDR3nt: TGTGCCAGCAGTACAGAAGGCGGGAGTCCCTACAATGAGCAGTTCTTC
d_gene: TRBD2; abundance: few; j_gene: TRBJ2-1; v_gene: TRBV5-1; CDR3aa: CASSPTLRLAGGHEQFF; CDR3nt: TGCGCCAGCAGCCCTACCCTCAGACTAGCGGGAGGACATGAGCAGTTCTTC
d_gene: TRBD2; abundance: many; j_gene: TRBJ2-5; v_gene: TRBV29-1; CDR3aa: CSAVLAGGGETQYF; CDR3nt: TGCAGCGCTGTACTAGCGGGAGGAGGAGAGACCCAGTACTTC
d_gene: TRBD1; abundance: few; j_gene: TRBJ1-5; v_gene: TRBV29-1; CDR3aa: CSVANRTGGIQPQHF; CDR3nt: TGCAGCGTTGCGAACCGGACAGGGGGAATTCAGCCCCAGCATTTT
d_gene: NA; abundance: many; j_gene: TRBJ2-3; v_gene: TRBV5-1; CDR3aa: CARFPVALRDDTQYF; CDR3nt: TGCGCCAGATTTCCGGTTGCATTGCGAGACGATACGCAGTATTTT
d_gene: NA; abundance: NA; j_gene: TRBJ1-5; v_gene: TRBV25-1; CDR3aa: CASSEAGVSPQHF; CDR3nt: TGTGCCAGCAGTGAAGCGGGGGTGTCGCCCCAGCATTTT